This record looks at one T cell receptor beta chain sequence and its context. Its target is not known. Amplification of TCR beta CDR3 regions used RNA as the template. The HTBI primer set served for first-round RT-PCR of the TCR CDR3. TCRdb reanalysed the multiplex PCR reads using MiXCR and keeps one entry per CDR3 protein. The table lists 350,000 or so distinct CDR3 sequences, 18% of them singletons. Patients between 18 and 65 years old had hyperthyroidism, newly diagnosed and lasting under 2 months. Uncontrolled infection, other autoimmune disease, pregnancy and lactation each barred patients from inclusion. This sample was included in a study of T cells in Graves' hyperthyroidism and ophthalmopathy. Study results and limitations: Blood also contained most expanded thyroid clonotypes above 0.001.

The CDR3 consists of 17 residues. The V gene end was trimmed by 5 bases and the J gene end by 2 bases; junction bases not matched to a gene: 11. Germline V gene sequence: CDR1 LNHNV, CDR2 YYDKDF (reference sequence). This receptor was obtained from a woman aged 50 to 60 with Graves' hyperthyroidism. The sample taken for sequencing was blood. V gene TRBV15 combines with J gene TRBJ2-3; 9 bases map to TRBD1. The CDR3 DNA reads TGTGCCACCAGCCCAGAATTAGGACAGGGGAACACAGATACGCAGTATTTT. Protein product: CATSPELGQGNTDTQYF.